Following are 15 T cell receptor beta chains from one sample sequenced in a study of cytomegalovirus exposure and HLA in healthy donors. The PCR made use of 60 Vbeta and 13 Jbeta primers. TCRdb's table, derived via immunoSEQ multiplex PCR, lists solely in-frame clones and lacks some. Seen here are 100,000 to 150,000 clones, over 15% observed once, and the top ten hold over 1.5%. The material sequenced was PBMCs. The receptors derive from a woman between 18 and 29 years old in good health and CMV-seronegative.

The rearrangement links TRBV30 to TRBJ2-1; D gene unclear. CDR3 length equals 15 residues. Trimming cost V 1 base and J 8 bases, with 18 bases left between them. Germline V gene data show CDR1 as GTSNPN and CDR2 as SVGIG (reference sequence). The CDR3 loop is CAWSGAHSFKDEQFF. The CDR3 nucleotides read TGTGCCTGGAGTGGGGCACACAGTTTCAAGGATGAGCAGTTCTTC.

On this clone itself: Other nucleotide sequences from this sample produce the same CDR3. The rearrangement joins TRBV18 to TRBJ1-2, with 8 bases identical to TRBD1. Germline V CDR1 and CDR2: KGHSH, LQKENI. V lost 6 bases to trimming and J lost 3 bases; unmatched junction nucleotides: 3. CDR3 length: 13 residues. DNA for the CDR3: TGTGCCAGCTCCCCGGACAGGGACTATGGCTACACCTTC. It is translated as CASSPDRDYGYTF.

This chain uses TRBV6-1 with TRBJ1-4; 9 bases map to TRBD1. This CDR3 has 15 residues. The V and J ends lost 5 bases and 8 bases, in that order; junction bases with no gene match: 9. The germline V gene encodes CDR1 MNHNS and CDR2 SASEGT. CDR3 in DNA: TGTGCCAGCAGTCCAACCGGGACAGGGACAGAAAAACTGTTTTTT. Its translation is CASSPTGTGTEKLFF.

The chain recombines TRBV7-3 with TRBJ1-4; weak D call: TRBD1 (5 bases). V lost 0 bases and J lost 0, with 11 bases in between. CDR1 and CDR2 (germline): SGHTA, FQGTGA. The CDR3 runs 17 residues. The CDR3 loop is CASSLTQALSTNEKLFF. For the CDR3, the DNA is TGTGCCAGCAGCTTAACACAGGCGCTCTCAACTAATGAAAAACTGTTTTTT.

V is TRBV7-9 and J is TRBJ2-7; D is unclear. Germline lookup yields CDR1 SEHNR and CDR2 FQNEAQ (reference sequence). CDR3 size: 13 residues. Trimming removed 1 base at V and 5 bases at J, with 9 bases between. The DNA of the CDR3 is TGTGCCAGCAGCTTAGTCCCAACGGACGAGCAGTACTTC. Amino acids: CASSLVPTDEQYF.

The chain is built from TRBV25-1 and TRBJ2-2, with 16 bases aligning to TRBD2. Germline V lookup: CDR1 MGHDK, CDR2 SYGVNS. This CDR3 has 18 residues. V was pared by 5 bases and J by 10 bases, with 13 bases of the junction left unmatched. DNA for the CDR3: TGTGCCAGCAGTAGCCCCGGGACTAGCGGGGGGGCCTTCAAGGAGCTGTTTTTT. Translated, it gives CASSSPGTSGGAFKELFF.

The genes are TRBV5-4 and TRBJ2-7; 9 bases agree with TRBD1. The CDR3 covers 15 residues. CDR1 is SGHNT, CDR2 YYREEE, per germline (reference sequence). The junction had 11 bases not matched to a gene; V was cut back by 6 bases and J by 4 bases. CDR3 residues: CASNGEGQGAYEQYF. CDR3 in DNA: TGTGCCAGCAATGGGGAGGGACAGGGCGCGTACGAGCAGTACTTC.

This clone was found a few times. The rearrangement joins TRBV2 to TRBJ2-3; TRBD2 aligns across 7 bases. V shed 6 bases and J 1 base; nucleotides not matched to a gene: 4. This CDR3 spans 14 amino acids. CDR1 is SNHLY and CDR2 is FYNNEI in the germline V gene. The chain's CDR3 is CASRPTSGTDTQYF. CDR3 coding DNA: TGTGCCAGCAGACCCACTAGCGGCACAGATACGCAGTATTTT.

V gene TRBV19 combines with J gene TRBJ1-3; D gene uncertain. The CDR3 covers 17 residues. Germline V gives CDR1 LNHDA, CDR2 SQIVND (reference sequence). V was clipped by 2 bases and J by 2 bases, with 16 bases between them. The CDR3, as DNA: TGTGCCAGTAGTATAAACCTCGACCCCAGGCCTGGAAACACCATATATTTT. Amino acids: CASSINLDPRPGNTIYF.

This clone appeared a few times. The chain has TRBV6-6 and TRBJ1-3; TRBD1 aligns across 7 bases. The ends lost 8 bases at V and 0 bases at J; junction bases unmatched: 7. Per the germline V gene, CDR1 is MNHNY and CDR2 is SVGAGI (reference sequence). This CDR3 comprises 15 residues. The CDR3 sequence is CASSIQGTSGNTIYF. The DNA for the CDR3 is TGTGCCAGCTCAATACAGGGGACCTCTGGAAACACCATATATTTT.

The chain couples TRBV7-2 to TRBJ2-7; D possibly corresponds to TRBD2 (5 bases). This CDR3 contains 14 residues. Germline lookup yields CDR1 SGHTA and CDR2 FQGNSA. V was pared by 5 bases and J by 3 bases, with 14 bases between. CDR3 DNA sequence: TGTGCCAGCAGCACAAAGGCCGGGGACTACGAGCAGTACTTC. It yields the protein CASSTKAGDYEQYF.

This clone was seen only a few times. This rearrangement joins TRBV5-1 to TRBJ2-1; 11 bases match TRBD1. This CDR3 has 16 amino acids. V lost 0 bases, J lost 9 bases, and 8 bases stayed unmatched. Germline CDR1 SGHRS, CDR2 YFSETQ. CDR3 amino acids: CASSLESGQGAVEQFF. The CDR3 nucleotides are TGCGCCAGCAGCTTGGAATCTGGACAGGGGGCAGTTGAGCAGTTCTTC.

This clone was counted only a few times. The chain recombines TRBV7-6 with TRBJ2-5, with D possibly matching TRBD1 (5 bases). The CDR3 spans 13 residues. V was trimmed by 5 bases and J by 7 bases, leaving 14 bases between them. CDR1 is SGHVS and CDR2 is FNYEAQ in the germline V gene. DNA for the CDR3: TGTGCCAGCAGCCGTGACAGACGAGGGACCCAGTACTTC. This gives the protein CASSRDRRGTQYF. The full variable domain, completed using reference TRBV7-6 and TRBJ2-5, is GAGVSQSPRYKVTKRGQDVALRCDPISGHVSLYWYRQALGQGPEFLTYFNYEAQQDKSGLPNDRFSAERPEGSISTLTIQRTEQRDSAMYRCASSRDRRGTQYFGPGTRLLVL.

The V gene is TRBV2, the J gene TRBJ1-1; 7 positions agree with TRBD1. Trimming at V came to 3 bases and at J to 1 base, leaving 2 bases not matched to a gene. Germline CDR1 reads SNHLY; CDR2 reads FYNNEI. The CDR3 has 14 amino acids. The CDR3 bases are TGTGCCAGCAGTGAGGGGACAGAGAACACTGAAGCTTTCTTT. It yields the protein CASSEGTENTEAFF.

The chain uses TRBV4-3 and TRBJ2-3, with 9 bases lining up with TRBD2. Germline CDR1 and CDR2: LGHNA and YSLEER. The CDR3 length is 17 residues. V shed 0 bases and J 1 base; nucleotides not matched to a gene: 5. CDR3 amino acids: CASSQDLGGGGTDTQYF. The CDR3 coding sequence is TGCGCCAGCAGCCAAGATCTCGGCGGGGGGGGCACAGATACGCAGTATTTT.